The 13 T cell receptor beta chains given below trace back to one sample, sequenced in a study of cytomegalovirus exposure and HLA in healthy donors. Researchers ran the PCR with 60 Vbeta and 13 Jbeta primers. Produced via immunoSEQ multiplex PCR; TCRdb's table is partial and in-frame only. The data hold approximately 100,000 clones, with under 75% observed a single time. Input material: PBMCs. These receptors originate from a man between 50 and 59 years old in good health and CMV-seronegative.

In its sample, this clone was seen a few times. The chain recombines TRBV19 with TRBJ1-1; D gene unclear. The CDR3 runs 14 residues. CDR1 and CDR2 (germline): LNHDA, SQIVND (reference sequence). V shed 5 bases and J shed 0 bases, with 10 bases lying between them. CDR3 loop: CASSEHVMNTEAFF. The CDR3 DNA is TGTGCCAGTAGTGAACACGTAATGAACACTGAAGCTTTCTTT.

The rearrangement uses TRBV29-1 and TRBJ2-7, with a possible D match to TRBD2 (5 bases). Looked up from germline, CDR1 is SQVTM and CDR2 is ANQGSEA. Trimming took off 4 bases at V and 3 bases at J, with 7 bases between the two ends. CDR3 length equals 11 residues. In DNA, the CDR3 is TGCAGCGTTGGGGAGATCTACGAGCAGTACTTC. It translates to CSVGEIYEQYF.

This chain links TRBV4-1 with TRBJ2-7, with D tentatively TRBD2 (5 bases). The V gene lost 2 bases and the J gene lost 5 bases, with 10 bases spanning the gap. The CDR3 spans 13 residues. Germline CDR1 reads MGHRA; CDR2 reads YSYEKL. Here the CDR3 reads CASSQSPSNEQYF. CDR3 coding DNA: TGCGCCAGCAGCCAATCACCTAGCAACGAGCAGTACTTC.

V and J are TRBV7-2 and TRBJ1-6; D is perhaps TRBD1 (5 bases). The CDR3 length is 17 residues. Germline CDR1 is SGHTA and CDR2 is FQGNSA. The ends were cut back, 1 base at V and 9 bases at J, with 19 bases in the middle. The CDR3 sequence is CASSLGPVSGSGSPLHF. The CDR3 DNA is TGTGCCAGCAGCTTAGGGCCAGTCTCAGGGTCGGGTTCACCCCTCCACTTT.

As for this clone: Other DNA sequences of this sample code for an identical CDR3. The chain links TRBV5-1 to TRBJ2-1; 12 nucleotides align to TRBD2. This CDR3 spans 16 amino acids. Trimming took 1 base from V and 1 from J; bases not matched to a gene: 0. Germline lookup yields CDR1 SGHRS and CDR2 YFSETQ. The CDR3 DNA sequence: TGCGCCAGCAGCTTGCTAGCGGGGGGGTCCTACAATGAGCAGTTCTTC. Encoded protein: CASSLLAGGSYNEQFF.

The chain is built from TRBV10-3 and TRBJ1-1; 7 nucleotides match TRBD1. CDR3 length equals 12 residues. Germline CDR1 and CDR2: ENHRY and SYGVKD. Unmatched junction bases numbered 7, after V lost 10 bases and J lost 5 bases. The CDR3 is CATADRRTEAFF. In DNA, the CDR3 is TGTGCCACAGCGGACAGGAGGACTGAAGCTTTCTTT.

The chain uses TRBV6-6 and TRBJ1-2; D unclear. V was clipped by 0 bases and J by 6 bases, with 11 bases between them. The CDR3 consists of 14 residues. Germline-derived CDR1 and CDR2 are MNHNY and SVGAGI (reference sequence). In nucleotides, the CDR3 is TGTGCCAGCAGTTACTCTCAATCAGCGGATGGCTACACCTTC. Protein sequence: CASSYSQSADGYTF.

This sequence joins TRBV28 and TRBJ2-7; TRBD2 matches 9 bases. The J call may be mistaken, given a closer DNA end match to TRBJ2-1. CDR3 length: 14 amino acids. The germline V gene has CDR1 MDHEN and CDR2 SYDVKM. The CDR3, as DNA: TGTGCCAGCAGTTTAGCGGGAGGGACCAATGAGCAGTTCTTC. Its protein is CASSLAGGTNEQFF.

The chain couples TRBV6-4 to TRBJ1-6, with 9 bases matching TRBD1. Trimming removed 6 bases from V and 8 bases from J; junction bases left unmatched: 8. The CDR3 sequence is 15 residues long. Germline assignment: CDR1 MRHNA and CDR2 SNTAGT. The CDR3 reads CASSRTGTGYSPLHF. The CDR3 bases are TGTGCCAGCAGCCGCACCGGGACAGGGTATTCACCCCTCCACTTT.

Turning to this clone: Other nucleotide sequences in the sample specify the same CDR3. The J gene is TRBJ2-7, the V gene TRBV6-5; D not resolved. V lost 0 bases and J lost 3, with 15 bases in between. CDR1 and CDR2 from the germline V gene are MNHEY and SVGAGI. The CDR3 contains 16 residues. The CDR3 bases are TGTGCCAGCAGTTACTCAAGCTCCCCGAGCCGCTACGAGCAGTACTTC. Translating it yields CASSYSSSPSRYEQYF.

The J gene is TRBJ1-5, the V gene TRBV30; a possible D gene is TRBD1 (5 bases). Germline V gives CDR1 GTSNPN, CDR2 SVGIG (reference sequence). This CDR3 region has 13 residues. V lost 4 bases to trimming and J lost 0 bases, with 7 bases between them. The CDR3 bases are TGTGCCTGGACCACAGGTAGCAATCAGCCCCAGCATTTT. Translating gives CAWTTGSNQPQHF.

The V and J genes are TRBV11-2 and TRBJ1-3; possibly TRBD1 for D (5 bases). V lost 3 bases to trimming and J lost 3 bases, with 12 bases between them. CDR1 and CDR2 (germline): SGHAT, FQNNGV. This CDR3 has 15 residues. This CDR3 is CASSFSGGIGNTIYF. CDR3 in DNA: TGTGCCAGCAGCTTTAGCGGGGGGATTGGAAACACCATATATTTT.

This clone was detected a few times. V gene TRBV28 combines with J gene TRBJ2-7; D is possibly TRBD2 (5 bases). The CDR3 contains 16 residues. V was clipped by 2 bases and J by 2 bases, with 16 bases between them. Germline V lookup: CDR1 MDHEN, CDR2 SYDVKM. The CDR3 is CASSLGWGDGAYEQYF. CDR3 in DNA: TGTGCCAGCAGTTTAGGGTGGGGAGACGGAGCCTACGAGCAGTACTTC.